Sequencing of this TCR beta chain was carried out in a study of shared clonotypes between healthy human individuals. Study observations and caveats: For naive CD4 cells, 4% to 5% of clonotypes were shared across a few donors.

This clone was observed a single time. Its antigen is still unknown. In the same sample, other DNA sequences code for this CDR3. Germline lookup yields CDR1 SGHNT and CDR2 YENEEA. V shed 0 bases and J shed 4 bases, with 4 bases lying between them. This CDR3 comprises 12 residues. Clones were sequenced by immunoSEQ multiplex PCR, and TCRdb holds only the in-frame ones, with some missing. The table has over a million clones, under 80% seen once. The chain combines TRBV11-3 with TRBJ2-7; no clear D. The sample taken for sequencing was memory CD4+ T cells sorted from blood. Subset of the sample: CD45RA-negative fraction. The receptor was derived from a man aged 18 to 35 in good health. CDR3 DNA: TGTGCCAGCAGCTTAGACGGTTACGAGCAGTACTTC. Translation gives CASSLDGYEQYF.